These 24 T cell receptor beta chains were all obtained from the same sample, sequenced in a study of neurological immune-mediated disorders. MiXCR was run by TCRdb on the 5' RACE reads, yielding one entry per CDR3 protein. The profile covers roughly 61,000 distinct CDR3 sequences, with 9.5% to 12% appearing a single time and around 6.7% taken by the ten largest. Time point defined: longitudinal time-point 1 (baseline). The sequenced sample was PBMCs. The source is a male donor with HTLV-1-associated myelopathy (HAM/TSP).

This clonotype was seen many times. The V and J genes are TRBV7-9 and TRBJ1-5; 10 nucleotides agree with TRBD1. Germline CDR1 SEHNR, CDR2 FQNEAQ (reference sequence). This CDR3 region has 16 residues. Losses at the gene ends were 0 bases for V and 2 bases for J; bases not matched to a gene: 1. This chain's CDR3 is CASSLAGTGGNQPQHF. The CDR3 DNA reads as TGTGCCAGCAGCTTAGCAGGGACAGGGGGCAATCAGCCCCAGCATTTT.

There are many counts of this clonotype. The rearrangement uses TRBV4-2 and TRBJ1-1; the match to TRBD1 covers 8 bases. V was clipped by 1 base and J by 3 bases; unmatched bases: 4. This CDR3 comprises 15 residues. CDR1 is LGHNA, CDR2 YNFKEQ, per germline. In nucleotides, the CDR3 is TGTGCCAGCAGCCAAGGAGCGACAGGGGACACTGAAGCTTTCTTT. Translating it yields CASSQGATGDTEAFF.

In this sample, this clonotype turned up many times. The chain combines TRBV5-4 with TRBJ2-5, with 8 bases matching TRBD1. The CDR3 is 14 amino acids. Trimming removed 4 bases from V and 7 bases from J; junction bases left unmatched: 9. Germline values: CDR1 SGHNT, CDR2 YYREEE (reference sequence). The CDR3 DNA reads as TGTGCCAGCAGCCCGGCCCAGGGGGCCCGGACCCAGTACTTC. The encoded protein is CASSPAQGARTQYF. Filled out from reference TRBV5-4 and TRBJ2-5, the complete variable domain reads ETGVTQSPTHLIKTRGQQVTLRCSSQSGHNTVSWYQQALGQGPQFIFQYYREEENGRGNFPPRFSGLQFPNYSSELNVNALELDDSALYLCASSPAQGARTQYFGPGTRLLVL.

Ten or more counts support this clonotype. The V and J genes are TRBV7-2 and TRBJ2-2; D remains unclear. Germline-derived CDR1 and CDR2 are SGHTA and FQGNSA. CDR3 length: 14 residues. Trimming pared 5 bases from V and 8 bases from J, leaving 15 bases between. CDR3 loop: CASSLTPSAGELFF. The CDR3 nucleotides read TGTGCCAGCAGCCTGACCCCCTCGGCGGGGGAGCTGTTTTTT.

There are many counts of this clonotype. This chain links TRBV5-1 with TRBJ2-4; 9 bases agree with TRBD1. CDR3 length equals 14 residues. Germline loops: CDR1 SGHRS, CDR2 YFSETQ. J gave up 8 bases and V 0 bases, and 3 bases lay outside the gene matches. CDR3 sequence: CASSLGTGEDIQYF. CDR3 coding DNA: TGCGCCAGCAGCTTGGGGACAGGGGAGGACATTCAGTACTTC. Filled out from reference TRBV5-1 and TRBJ2-4, the complete variable domain reads KAGVTQTPRYLIKTRGQQVTLSCSPISGHRSVSWYQQTPGQGLQFLFEYFSETQRNKGNFPGRFSGRQFSNSRSEMNVSTLELGDSALYLCASSLGTGEDIQYFGAGTRLSVL.

This clonotype has ten or more counts. This chain connects TRBV5-1 to TRBJ2-7, with D possibly TRBD2 on 6 matching bases. CDR1 is SGHRS and CDR2 is YFSETQ in the germline V gene. Trimming pared 2 bases from V and 6 bases from J, leaving 15 bases between. The CDR3 has 14 residues. CDR3 DNA: TGCGCCAGCAGCTTAGATCCCGGAGGGATCGAGCAGTACTTC. Residues: CASSLDPGGIEQYF.

This chain connects TRBV3-1 to TRBJ1-3, with 9 bases lining up with TRBD1. The CDR3 is 17 amino acids. Trimming removed 1 base from V and 3 bases from J; junction bases left unmatched: 7. Looked up from germline, CDR1 is LGHDT and CDR2 is YNNKEL (reference sequence). The CDR3: CASSQVTGGLFGNTIYF. For the CDR3, the DNA is TGTGCCAGCAGCCAAGTGACAGGGGGACTTTTTGGAAACACCATATATTTT.

This clonotype occurred many times. V gene TRBV20-1 combines with J gene TRBJ2-5; 13 nucleotides match TRBD2. Germline V gene sequence: CDR1 DFQATT, CDR2 SNEGSKA (reference sequence). The ends lost 1 base at V and 5 bases at J; junction bases unmatched: 7. The CDR3 runs 16 residues. The CDR3 sequence is CSARVGLAGNWETQYF. The DNA of the CDR3 is TGCAGTGCTAGAGTGGGACTAGCGGGGAATTGGGAGACCCAGTACTTC.

This clonotype was observed at least ten times. This chain uses TRBV14 with TRBJ1-1; no firm D call. V was shortened by 1 base and J by 1 base, with 7 bases between the two germline ends. Germline CDR1 is SGHDN and CDR2 is FVKESK. This CDR3 spans 14 amino acids. The CDR3 here is CASSQVRANTEAFF. As DNA, the CDR3 is TGTGCCAGCAGCCAAGTACGGGCGAACACTGAAGCTTTCTTT. Drawing the rest from reference TRBV14 and TRBJ1-1, the complete variable domain is EAGVTQFPSHSVIEKGQTVTLRCDPISGHDNLYWYRRVMGKEIKFLLHFVKESKQDESGMPNNRFLAERTGGTYSTLKVQPAELEDSGVYFCASSQVRANTEAFFGQGTRLTVV.

This clonotype was seen a few times. The rearrangement uses TRBV20-1 and TRBJ2-1, with D perhaps TRBD2 (6 bases). The ends were cut back, 4 bases at V and 6 bases at J, with 22 bases in the middle. Germline V lookup: CDR1 DFQATT, CDR2 SNEGSKA (reference sequence). The CDR3 consists of 16 residues. The CDR3 DNA follows: TGCAGTGCTACGCCCGTCGTATTAGCGGAACCCAATGAGCAGTTCTTC. Its translation is CSATPVVLAEPNEQFF.

This clonotype was seen a handful of times. The chain carries TRBV5-1 and TRBJ1-1; 9 positions match TRBD1. Unmatched junction bases numbered 11, after V lost 4 bases and J lost 10 bases. The germline CDR1 and CDR2 sequences are SGHRS and YFSETQ. The CDR3 extends over 14 amino acids. As DNA, the CDR3 is TGCGCCAGCAGCGTCAAGGCGACAGGGGGGAGAGCTTTCTTT. Translated: CASSVKATGGRAFF.

This clonotype was counted at least ten times. The V gene is TRBV11-2, the J gene TRBJ1-4; tentative D call: TRBD1 (6 bases). Germline CDR1 SGHAT, CDR2 FQNNGV. V lost 5 bases, J lost 3 bases, and 16 bases lay in between. The CDR3 runs to 16 residues. Here the CDR3 reads CASSAGGAPPNEKLFF. The CDR3 DNA follows: TGTGCCAGCAGCGCGGGGGGGGCTCCACCTAATGAAAAACTGTTTTTT.

This clonotype was detected ten times or more. The CDR3 region is CASSLRGVGRPWAFF. CDR3 DNA: TGTGCCAGCAGCTTGAGGGGGGTCGGCAGGCCGTGGGCTTTCTTT. The J gene is TRBJ1-1, the V gene TRBV5-6; tentative D call: TRBD1 (6 bases). The CDR3 has 15 residues. Germline V gives CDR1 SGHDT, CDR2 YYEEEE. Trimming stripped 1 base from V and 11 bases from J, with 21 bases between.

In its sample, this clonotype was seen many times. The rearrangement joins TRBV12-3 or TRBV12-4 to TRBJ1-5; the D gene is possibly TRBD1 (5 bases). V lost 5 bases to trimming and J lost 7 bases, with 12 bases between them. The CDR3 spans 13 residues. The CDR3 sequence: CASSLRDSQPQHF. CDR3 sequence (DNA): TGTGCCAGCAGTCTCCGAGACAGCCAGCCCCAGCATTTT.

The table lists this clonotype with many counts. The rearrangement links TRBV5-1 to TRBJ2-2; D not certain. V lost 3 bases to trimming and J lost 3 bases, with 15 bases between them. In germline, CDR1 is SGHRS, CDR2 YFSETQ. The length of the CDR3 is 16 residues. The CDR3 here is CASSSPTDGDTGELFF. In DNA form, the CDR3 reads TGCGCCAGCAGCTCTCCCACAGACGGAGACACCGGGGAGCTGTTTTTT.

The table lists this clonotype with many counts. This rearrangement joins TRBV28 to TRBJ2-1, with D possibly matching TRBD1 (6 bases). With 4 bases removed from V and 10 bases from J, the gap between germline ends came to 11 bases. Germline V lookup: CDR1 MDHEN, CDR2 SYDVKM. This CDR3 contains 12 residues. CDR3 loop: CASSSRGSEQFF. The CDR3 DNA is TGTGCCAGCAGTTCCAGGGGTTCGGAGCAGTTCTTC.

Ten or more counts support this clonotype. The chain recombines TRBV20-1 with TRBJ2-1, with D perhaps TRBD2 (5 bases). The V and J ends lost 1 base and 10 bases respectively, with 11 bases between them. Germline V gene data show CDR1 as DFQATT and CDR2 as SNEGSKA (reference sequence). This CDR3 contains 12 residues. This CDR3 reads CSARVSRGEQFF. CDR3 nucleotide sequence: TGCAGTGCTAGAGTCAGCCGAGGGGAGCAGTTCTTC.

This clonotype was seen repeatedly, ten times or more. The chain recombines TRBV20-1 with TRBJ2-7, with 11 bases identical to TRBD1. Germline-derived CDR1 and CDR2 are DFQATT and SNEGSKA (reference sequence). The CDR3 loop spans 15 amino acids. V lost 3 bases, J lost 4 bases, and 8 bases stayed unmatched. The CDR3 DNA is TGCAGTGCTAGTAACACCGGGACAGGGGGATACGAGCAGTACTTC. Its protein is CSASNTGTGGYEQYF.

This clonotype has ten or more counts. The chain couples TRBV5-1 to TRBJ2-7, with D unresolved. CDR1 is SGHRS and CDR2 is YFSETQ in the germline V gene. V lost 4 bases to trimming and J lost 2 bases, with 10 bases between them. The CDR3 is 13 amino acids. The CDR3 spells CASSVTQAYEQYF. In DNA form, the CDR3 reads TGCGCCAGCAGCGTGACTCAGGCCTACGAGCAGTACTTC. The full variable domain, in which reference TRBV5-1 and TRBJ2-7 provide the parts outside the CDR3, is KAGVTQTPRYLIKTRGQQVTLSCSPISGHRSVSWYQQTPGQGLQFLFEYFSETQRNKGNFPGRFSGRQFSNSRSEMNVSTLELGDSALYLCASSVTQAYEQYFGPGTRLTVT.

In this sample, this clonotype turned up many times. The chain uses TRBV9 and TRBJ2-5; possibly TRBD2 for D (6 bases). V was clipped by 3 bases and J by 2 bases, with 29 bases between them. Per the germline V gene, CDR1 is SGDLS and CDR2 is YYNGEE. CDR3 length: 20 residues. CDR3 region: CASSETLTGSISSPQETQYF. The CDR3 bases are TGTGCCAGCAGCGAGACACTGACCGGGAGCATCAGTTCCCCTCAAGAGACCCAGTACTTC.

This clonotype was counted at least ten times. The genes are TRBV11-2 and TRBJ2-1; D is uncertain. The CDR3 has 12 residues. Trimming removed 1 base from V and 6 bases from J, with 4 bases in between. Germline CDR1 is SGHAT and CDR2 is FQNNGV. The CDR3 nucleotides read TGTGCCAGCAGCTTAGCGGTCAATGAGCAGTTCTTC. This codes for CASSLAVNEQFF.

This clonotype came up many times. This chain links TRBV15 with TRBJ2-3; D is ambiguous. Deletions cut 0 bases from V and 3 bases from J, with 1 base between. The CDR3 consists of 12 residues. Per germline, CDR1 LNHNV and CDR2 YYDKDF (reference sequence). The CDR3 nucleotides are TGTGCCACCAGCAGAGAAACAGATACGCAGTATTTT. Amino acid sequence: CATSRETDTQYF.

This clonotype was picked up many times. J is TRBJ1-3 and V is TRBV11-2, with D perhaps TRBD1 (5 bases). CDR1 is SGHAT and CDR2 is FQNNGV in the germline V gene. The CDR3 spans 15 residues. V was clipped by 5 bases and J by 2 bases, with 13 bases between them. The CDR3 DNA reads as TGTGCCAGCAGCATTATCCAGGGTACTGGAAACACCATATATTTT. It codes for CASSIIQGTGNTIYF.

The sample holds many counts of this clonotype. This rearrangement joins TRBV20-1 to TRBJ2-7; TRBD2 is a possible D gene (5 bases). V was clipped by 8 bases and J by 6 bases, with 14 bases between them. Germline lookup yields CDR1 DFQATT and CDR2 SNEGSKA (reference sequence). The CDR3 runs to 11 residues. The CDR3 region has the DNA TGCAGTCCGTGGAGCGGCGCCGAGCAGTACTTC. It encodes CSPWSGAEQYF.